This TCR beta chain stems from a study of CD8 T cells in Susac syndrome. Study-wide context: The Susac syndrome patients were therapy-naive, on corticosteroids, or on intravenous immunoglobulin alone at blood draw.

After extraction with the RNeasy kit, 0.5 to 1 ug of the RNA was reverse transcribed using random hexamers. Each CDR3 protein is one row after TCRdb ran MiXCR on the immunoSEQ multiplex PCR reads. The repertoire includes under 200,000 distinct CDR3 sequences, 90% to 96% of them detected once, and approximately 0.12% sits in the top ten. Sequences were obtained from CD4+ T cells from PBMCs. The sequence was obtained from a human donor with Susac syndrome.

The CDR3, as DNA: TGTGCCAGCAGCTCCCAGGCCAGAGATACGCAGTATTTT. Protein sequence: CASSSQARDTQYF. The chain links TRBV7-3 to TRBJ2-3; D is uncertain. Trimming cost V 4 bases and J 5 bases, with 10 bases left between them. Germline V gene lookup returns CDR1 SGHTA and CDR2 FQGTGA. The CDR3 covers 13 residues. The full variable domain, its missing parts supplied by reference TRBV7-3 and TRBJ2-3, is GAGVSQTPSNKVTEKGKYVELRCDPISGHTALYWYRQSLGQGPEFLIYFQGTGAADDSGLPNDRFFAVRPEGSVSTLKIQRTERGDSAVYLCASSSQARDTQYFGPGTRLTVL.